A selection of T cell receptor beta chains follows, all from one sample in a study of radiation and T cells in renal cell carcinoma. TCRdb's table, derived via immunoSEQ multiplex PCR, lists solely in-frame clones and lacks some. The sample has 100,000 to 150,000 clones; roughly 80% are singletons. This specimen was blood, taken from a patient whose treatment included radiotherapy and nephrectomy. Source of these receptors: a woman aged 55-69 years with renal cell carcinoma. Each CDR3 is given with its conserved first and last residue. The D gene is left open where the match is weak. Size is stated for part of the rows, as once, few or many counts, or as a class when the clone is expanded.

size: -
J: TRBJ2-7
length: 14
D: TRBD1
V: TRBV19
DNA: TGTGCCAGTAGCGTAGGGACAGGGAAGAACGAGCAGTACTTC
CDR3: CASSVGTGKNEQYF

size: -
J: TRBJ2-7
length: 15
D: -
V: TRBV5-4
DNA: TGTGCCAGCAGCTTGCTCCGGGGAGGTACCTACGAGCAGTACTTC
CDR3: CASSLLRGGTYEQYF

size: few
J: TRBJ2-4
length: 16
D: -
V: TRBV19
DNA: TGTGCCAGTAGTAACCCAACCAAAATTCGGGGGAACATTCAGTACTTC
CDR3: CASSNPTKIRGNIQYF

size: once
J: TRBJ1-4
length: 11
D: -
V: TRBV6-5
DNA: TGTGCCAGCAGTGACTGGGAAAAACTGTTTTTT
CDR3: CASSDWEKLFF

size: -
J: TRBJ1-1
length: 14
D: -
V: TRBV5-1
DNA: TGCGCCAGCAGCGGGACACAGGCGGGCACTGAAGCTTTCTTT
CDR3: CASSGTQAGTEAFF

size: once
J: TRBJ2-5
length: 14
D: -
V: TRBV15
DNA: TGTGCCACCACCCCAGACCTAGGGGAAGAGACCCAGTACTTC
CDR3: CATTPDLGEETQYF

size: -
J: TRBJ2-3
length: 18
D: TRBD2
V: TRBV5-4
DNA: TGTGCCAGCAGCTTGATGGGTAGCGGGGGGGCCCTAGCAGATACGCAGTATTTT
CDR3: CASSLMGSGGALADTQYF

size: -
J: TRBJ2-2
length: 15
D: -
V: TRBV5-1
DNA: TGCGCCAGCAGCTTGGCCCCCACGAACACCGGGGAGCTGTTTTTT
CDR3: CASSLAPTNTGELFF

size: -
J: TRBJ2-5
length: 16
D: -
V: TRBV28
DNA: TGTGCCAGCAGTTTATCCGGTCCTCTGGGGGGAGAGACCCAGTACTTC
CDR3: CASSLSGPLGGETQYF

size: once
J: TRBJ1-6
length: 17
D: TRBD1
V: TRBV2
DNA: TGTGCCAGCCGTTTTACCGGGACAGGGTTTTATAATTCACCCCTCCACTTT
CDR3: CASRFTGTGFYNSPLHF

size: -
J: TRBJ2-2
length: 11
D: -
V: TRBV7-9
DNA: TGTGCCAGCAGCCTCTCCGGGGAGCTGTTTTTT
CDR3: CASSLSGELFF

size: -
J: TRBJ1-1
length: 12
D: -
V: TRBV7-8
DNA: TGTGCCAGCAGCTACGAGAACACTGAAGCTTTCTTT
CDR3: CASSYENTEAFF

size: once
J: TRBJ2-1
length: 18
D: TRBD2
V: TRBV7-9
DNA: TGTGCCAGCAGCTCGGGACTAGCGGGAGGAACTAAGGACAATGAGCAGTTCTTC
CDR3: CASSSGLAGGTKDNEQFF

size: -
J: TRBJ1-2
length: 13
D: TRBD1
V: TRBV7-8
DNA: TGTGCCAGCAGTCAAGGACAGGGGAATGGCTACACCTTC
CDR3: CASSQGQGNGYTF

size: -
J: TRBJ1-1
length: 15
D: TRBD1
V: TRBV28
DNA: TGTGCCAGCAGTACCCCCGGGACAGGGATTACTGAAGCTTTCTTT
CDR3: CASSTPGTGITEAFF

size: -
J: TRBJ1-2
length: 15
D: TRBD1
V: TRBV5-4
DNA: TGTGCCAGCAGCTCGGAAGGACAGGGGCTCTATGGCTACACCTTC
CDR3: CASSSEGQGLYGYTF

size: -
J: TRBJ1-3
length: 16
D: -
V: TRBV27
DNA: TGTGCCAGCAGTTTTGGAGTACCGCTCTCTGGAAACACCATATATTTT
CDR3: CASSFGVPLSGNTIYF

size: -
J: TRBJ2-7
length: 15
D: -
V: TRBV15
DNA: TGTGCCACCAGCAGAGATCCCAACGGCCCCTACGAGCAGTACTTC
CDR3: CATSRDPNGPYEQYF

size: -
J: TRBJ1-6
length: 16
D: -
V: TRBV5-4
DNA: TGTGCCAGCAGCTTGGAACAAATGGGGTATAATTCACCCCTCCACTTT
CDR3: CASSLEQMGYNSPLHF

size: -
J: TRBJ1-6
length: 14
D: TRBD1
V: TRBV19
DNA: TGTGCCAGTAGTCTCGGACAGGGAGGGTCACCCCTCCACTTT
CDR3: CASSLGQGGSPLHF

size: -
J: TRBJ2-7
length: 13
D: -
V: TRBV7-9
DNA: TGTGCCAGCAGCTTAGGTCCAGGGAACGAGCAGTACTTC
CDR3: CASSLGPGNEQYF

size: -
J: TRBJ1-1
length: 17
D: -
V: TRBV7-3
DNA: TGTGCCAGCAGCTTACGCCCTCTAGAGCCCCCGAACACTGAAGCTTTCTTT
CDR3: CASSLRPLEPPNTEAFF

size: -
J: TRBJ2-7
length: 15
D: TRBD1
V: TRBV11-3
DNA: TGTGCCAGCAGCTTAACCGGGACAGGGGACTACGAGCAGTACTTC
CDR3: CASSLTGTGDYEQYF

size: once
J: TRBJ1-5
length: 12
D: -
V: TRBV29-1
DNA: TGCAGCGTCCTCACAGGGAATCAGCCCCAGCATTTT
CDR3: CSVLTGNQPQHF

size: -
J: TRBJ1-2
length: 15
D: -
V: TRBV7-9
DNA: TGTGCCAGCAGCTTAGACGAGGGCGCTAACTATGGCTACACCTTC
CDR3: CASSLDEGANYGYTF

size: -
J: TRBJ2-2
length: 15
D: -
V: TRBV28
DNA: TGTGCCAGCAGTAAATCACCCTCTAGTGCCGGGGAGCTGTTTTTT
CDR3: CASSKSPSSAGELFF

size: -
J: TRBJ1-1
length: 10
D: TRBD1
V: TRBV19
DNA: TGTGCCAGTAGTGGCCGGGACAGGTCATTT
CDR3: CASSGRDRSF

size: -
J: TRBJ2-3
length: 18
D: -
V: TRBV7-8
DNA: TGTGCCAGCAGCATACTGGGGGCGTACCCCTCTAGCACAGATACGCAGTATTTT
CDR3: CASSILGAYPSSTDTQYF

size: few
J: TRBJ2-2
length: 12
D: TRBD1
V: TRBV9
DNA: TGTGCCAGCAGCTCTCGGGACAGGGGGATGTTTTTT
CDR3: CASSSRDRGMFF

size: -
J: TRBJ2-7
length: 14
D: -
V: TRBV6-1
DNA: TGTGCCAGCAGTGAAGAGCTCAGGGGAGGCGAGCAGTACTTC
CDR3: CASSEELRGGEQYF

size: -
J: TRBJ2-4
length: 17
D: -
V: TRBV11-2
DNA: TGTGCCAGCAGCTTAGGTCTGGGCGTGGTAGCCAAAAACATTCAGTACTTC
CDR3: CASSLGLGVVAKNIQYF

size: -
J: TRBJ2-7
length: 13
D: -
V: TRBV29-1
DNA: TGCAGCGTTACTCGAGGGGGAGGCTACGAGCAGTACTTC
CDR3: CSVTRGGGYEQYF

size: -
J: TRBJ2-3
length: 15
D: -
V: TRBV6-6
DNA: TGTGCCAGCAGTTACTCGTCAGGACTGCAAGATACGCAGTATTTT
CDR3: CASSYSSGLQDTQYF

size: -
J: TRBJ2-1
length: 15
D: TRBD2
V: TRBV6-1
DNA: TGTGCCAGCAGTGAAGATGGACTAGAATCCAATGAGCAGTTCTTC
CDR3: CASSEDGLESNEQFF

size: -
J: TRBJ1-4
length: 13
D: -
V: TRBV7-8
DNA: TGTGCCAGCCGTTTGGCAACTAATGAAAAACTGTTTTTT
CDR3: CASRLATNEKLFF

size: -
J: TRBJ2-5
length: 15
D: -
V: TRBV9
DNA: TGTGCCAGCAGCGTAGGAGCCGGGAACCAAGAGACCCAGTACTTC
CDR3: CASSVGAGNQETQYF

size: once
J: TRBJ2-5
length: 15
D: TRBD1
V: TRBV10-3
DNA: TGTGCCATCAGTGAACGGACAGGGGGCGAAGAGACCCAGTACTTC
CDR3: CAISERTGGEETQYF

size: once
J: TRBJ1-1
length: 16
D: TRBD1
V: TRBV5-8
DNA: TGTGCCAGCAGCCCTGTAGGACAGGGCTTGAACACTGAAGCTTTCTTT
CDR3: CASSPVGQGLNTEAFF

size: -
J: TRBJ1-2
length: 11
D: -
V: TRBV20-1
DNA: TGCCAAGGGGGGCAGGCCTATGGCTACACCTTC
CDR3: CQGGQAYGYTF

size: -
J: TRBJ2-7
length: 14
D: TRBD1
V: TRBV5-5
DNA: TGTGCCAGCAGCCCAGGGGGTGCAGGCTACGAGCAGTACTTC
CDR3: CASSPGGAGYEQYF

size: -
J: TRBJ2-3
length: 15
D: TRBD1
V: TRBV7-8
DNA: TGTGCCAGCAGCTTAGTGACAGGGCCCGACGATACGCAGTATTTT
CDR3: CASSLVTGPDDTQYF

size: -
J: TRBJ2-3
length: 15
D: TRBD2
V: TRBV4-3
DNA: TGCGCCAGCAGCCAAGATGCGGGGGAGGCAGATACGCAGTATTTT
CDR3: CASSQDAGEADTQYF

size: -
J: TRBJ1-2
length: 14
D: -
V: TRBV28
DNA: TGTGCCAGCAGTTCGCCCCAGCCACCCCATGGCTACACCTTC
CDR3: CASSSPQPPHGYTF

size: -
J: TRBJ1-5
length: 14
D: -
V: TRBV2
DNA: TGTGCCAGCAGATCAGACAGCCTTGATCAGCCCCAGCATTTT
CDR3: CASRSDSLDQPQHF

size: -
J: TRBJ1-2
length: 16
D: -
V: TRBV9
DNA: TGTGCCAGCAGCGAGTCACGGGCGACTGAGTACTATGGCTACACCTTC
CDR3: CASSESRATEYYGYTF

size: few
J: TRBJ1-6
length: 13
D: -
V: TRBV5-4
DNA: TGTGCCAGCAGCTTGACAGGGAGTTCACCCCTCCACTTT
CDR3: CASSLTGSSPLHF